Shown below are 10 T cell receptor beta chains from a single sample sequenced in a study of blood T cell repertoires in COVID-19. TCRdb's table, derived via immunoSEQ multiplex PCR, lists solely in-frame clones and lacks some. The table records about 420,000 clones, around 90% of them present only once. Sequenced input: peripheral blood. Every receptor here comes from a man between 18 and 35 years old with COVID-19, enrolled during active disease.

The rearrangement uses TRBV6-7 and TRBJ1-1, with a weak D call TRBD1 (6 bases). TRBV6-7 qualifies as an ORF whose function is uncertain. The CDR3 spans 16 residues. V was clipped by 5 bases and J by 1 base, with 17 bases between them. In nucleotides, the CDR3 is TGTGCCAGCAGTACTCTACAGGGTGTAGCGAACACTGAAGCTTTCTTT. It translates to CASSTLQGVANTEAFF.

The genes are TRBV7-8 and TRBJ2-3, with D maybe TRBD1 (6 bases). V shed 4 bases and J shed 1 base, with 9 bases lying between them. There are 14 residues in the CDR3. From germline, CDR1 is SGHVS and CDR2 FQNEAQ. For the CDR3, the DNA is TGTGCCAGCAGCTACAACAGGGGCACAGATACGCAGTATTTT. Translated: CASSYNRGTDTQYF.

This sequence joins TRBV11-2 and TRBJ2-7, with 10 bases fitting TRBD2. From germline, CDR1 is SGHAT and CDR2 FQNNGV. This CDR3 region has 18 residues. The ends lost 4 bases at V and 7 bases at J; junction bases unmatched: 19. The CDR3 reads CASSSLQGAASGSREQYF. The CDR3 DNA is TGTGCCAGCAGCTCGCTTCAGGGGGCCGCTAGCGGGAGTCGAGAGCAGTACTTC.

The CDR3, as DNA: TGTGCCAGCAGCGCAGGATCTTCCTATGGCTACACCTTC. It translates to CASSAGSSYGYTF. This rearrangement joins TRBV7-3 to TRBJ1-2; D is unclear. The V and J ends lost 5 bases and 4 bases respectively, with 11 bases between them. The CDR3 extends over 13 amino acids. Per the germline V gene, CDR1 is SGHTA and CDR2 is FQGTGA.

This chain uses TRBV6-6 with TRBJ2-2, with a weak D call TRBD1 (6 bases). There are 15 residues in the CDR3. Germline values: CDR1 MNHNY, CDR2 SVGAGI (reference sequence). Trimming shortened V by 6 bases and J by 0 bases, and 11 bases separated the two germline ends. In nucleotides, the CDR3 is TGTGCCAGCAGGCGACAGGAACCGAACACCGGGGAGCTGTTTTTT. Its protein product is CASRRQEPNTGELFF.

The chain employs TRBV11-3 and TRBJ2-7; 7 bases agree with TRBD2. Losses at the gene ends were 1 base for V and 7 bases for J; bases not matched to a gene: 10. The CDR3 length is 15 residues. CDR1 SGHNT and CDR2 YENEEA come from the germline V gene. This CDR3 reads CASSLVAGEYREQYF. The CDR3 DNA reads TGTGCCAGCAGCTTAGTGGCGGGAGAATATAGGGAGCAGTACTTC.

The CDR3 loop reads CASSSQLANQETQYF. The DNA of the CDR3 is TGTGCCAGCAGCTCTCAACTAGCGAACCAAGAGACCCAGTACTTC. The chain couples TRBV11-2 to TRBJ2-5, with 7 bases fitting TRBD2. CDR3 length: 15 amino acids. In germline, CDR1 is SGHAT, CDR2 FQNNGV. V was pared by 4 bases and J by 0 bases, with 5 bases of the junction left unmatched.

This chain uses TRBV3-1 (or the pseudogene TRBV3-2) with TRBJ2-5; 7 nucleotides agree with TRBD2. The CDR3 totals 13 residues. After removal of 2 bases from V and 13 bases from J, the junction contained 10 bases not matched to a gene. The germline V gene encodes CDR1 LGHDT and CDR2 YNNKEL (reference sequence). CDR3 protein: CASSQREGRPGYF. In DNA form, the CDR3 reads TGTGCCAGCAGCCAAAGGGAGGGAAGACCTGGGTACTTC.

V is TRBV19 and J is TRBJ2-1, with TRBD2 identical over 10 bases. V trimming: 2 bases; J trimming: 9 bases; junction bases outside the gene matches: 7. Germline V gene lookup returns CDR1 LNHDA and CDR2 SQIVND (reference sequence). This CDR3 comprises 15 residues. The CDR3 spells CASSIPAGGPPEQFF. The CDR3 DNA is TGTGCCAGTAGTATACCAGCGGGGGGGCCGCCTGAGCAGTTCTTC.

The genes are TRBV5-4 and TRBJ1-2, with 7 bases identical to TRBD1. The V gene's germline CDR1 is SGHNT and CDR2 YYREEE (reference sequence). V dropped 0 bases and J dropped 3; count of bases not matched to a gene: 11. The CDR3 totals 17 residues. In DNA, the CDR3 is TGTGCCAGCAGCTTGGGCTCCTTTGACAGGGACCACTATGGCTACACCTTC. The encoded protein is CASSLGSFDRDHYGYTF.